This TCR beta chain derives from a study of Ad26.COV2.S vaccination and SARS-CoV-2 variants. Indicated treatment: roughly 18 received Ad26.COV2.S at low or high dose, single or two shots; roughly 5 received placebo; per-sample allocation not given. Specimens were obtained on day 63 following the first vaccine or placebo injection. Regarding the study as a whole: Breadth of non-spike TCRs did not differ between vaccinees and placebo recipients. Responses of T cells in total may have been underestimated by the TCR breadth and depth analyses.

This table comes from immunoSEQ multiplex PCR, and its TCRdb copy is limited to in-frame clones, with some not included. The sample includes fewer than 400,000 clones, approximately 90% seen only once; the top ten take approximately 3.7%. V was cut by 1 base and J by 5 bases, with 14 bases left in between. CDR3 length: 16 residues. The germline V gene encodes CDR1 MNHEY and CDR2 SMNVEV (reference sequence). A note on this clone: What it binds is not known.

The specimen comprised peripheral blood, sampled in a trial of Ad26.COV2.S vaccine versus placebo. The V call is TRBV27, the J call TRBJ1-4; the D gene is possibly TRBD1 (5 bases). This TCR was recovered from a person aged 18 to 65 who received the Ad26.COV2.S COVID-19 vaccine or a placebo. CDR3 DNA: TGTGCCAGCAGTTTATACTCGGGACGGATCAATGAAAAACTGTTTTTT. Amino acids: CASSLYSGRINEKLFF.